This entry lists 23 T cell receptor beta chains sequenced from one sample in a study of T-cell reconstitution after alpha-beta-depleted transplantation in children. Molecular barcoding with unique molecular identifiers was used for the TCRbeta library. Using its own MiXCR run on the PCR reads, TCRdb lists one record per CDR3 protein. The sample contains 60,000 to 100,000 distinct CDR3 sequences, around 18% of which appear only once. Source: PBMCs, mostly from graft donor cells, taken 360 days after TCRalphabeta/CD19-depleted stem cell transplant. Receptors originate from a male patient between 2 and 15 years old who had a stem cell transplant for acute lymphoblastic leukemia, so the T cells may come from the graft donor.

This rearrangement joins TRBV11-2 to TRBJ2-7, with 9 bases lining up with TRBD1. With 5 bases clipped from V and 5 bases from J, the junction kept 7 bases outside the gene matches. This CDR3 contains 14 residues. Germline V gene sequence: CDR1 SGHAT, CDR2 FQNNGV. CDR3 coding DNA: TGTGCCAGCAGCCACCGGACAGGGGCCCACGAGCAGTACTTC. This gives the protein CASSHRTGAHEQYF. Filled out from reference TRBV11-2 and TRBJ2-7, the complete variable domain reads EAGVAQSPRYKIIEKRQSVAFWCNPISGHATLYWYQQILGQGPKLLIQFQNNGVVDDSQLPKDRFSAERLKGVDSTLKIQPAKLEDSAVYLCASSHRTGAHEQYFGPGTRLTVT.

In this sample, this clonotype turned up a few times. V gene TRBV27 combines with J gene TRBJ2-5; no definite D call. This CDR3 spans 13 amino acids. The germline CDR1 and CDR2 sequences are MNHEY and SMNVEV (reference sequence). V lost 2 bases and J 3 bases, leaving 7 bases between the germline ends. In nucleotides, the CDR3 is TGTGCCAGCAGTTTAGTTGCGGAAGAGACCCAGTACTTC. Its protein is CASSLVAEETQYF.

The sample holds a few counts of this clonotype. The chain uses TRBV4-2 and TRBJ2-7, with 13 bases fitting TRBD2. The CDR3 has 15 residues. Germline values: CDR1 LGHNA, CDR2 YNFKEQ. Trimming took 4 bases from V and 5 from J; bases not matched to a gene: 5. The CDR3 DNA follows: TGTGCCAGCAGCCGTAGGACTAGCGGGAGTGACGAGCAGTACTTC. It encodes CASSRRTSGSDEQYF.

The V gene is TRBV10-3, the J gene TRBJ2-7, with 9 bases that match TRBD1. The germline gives CDR1 ENHRY, CDR2 SYGVKD. CDR3 length equals 11 residues. The ends lost 9 bases at V and 6 bases at J; junction bases unmatched: 3. The CDR3 here is CAIGQGPEQYF. CDR3 in DNA: TGTGCCATAGGACAGGGGCCCGAGCAGTACTTC.

In this sample, this clonotype turned up a few times. DNA for the CDR3: TGTGCCAGCAGACTCGGGTTAGGGGAATCCTACGAGCAGTACTTC. Translating it yields CASRLGLGESYEQYF. The chain is built from TRBV5-5 and TRBJ2-7, with D possibly being TRBD1 (5 bases). This CDR3 is 15 amino acids long. Germline CDR1 SGHKS, CDR2 YYEKEE (reference sequence). V lost 5 bases and J lost 1, with 16 bases in between.

This clonotype was counted a few times. This rearrangement joins TRBV6-5 to TRBJ2-7; tentatively, D is TRBD1 (6 bases). The CDR3 loop spans 15 amino acids. The germline V gene has CDR1 MNHEY and CDR2 SVGAGI. V was shortened by 4 bases and J by 2 bases, with 15 bases between the two germline ends. The CDR3 is CASSLGQPTTYEQYF. The DNA of the CDR3 is TGTGCCAGCAGTTTAGGACAGCCCACGACCTACGAGCAGTACTTC.

This clonotype was found a few times. This rearrangement joins TRBV12-3 or TRBV12-4 to TRBJ2-5; the match to TRBD1 covers 10 bases. J lost 5 bases, V lost 2 bases, and 5 bases had no gene match. The CDR3 has 15 residues. The CDR3 loop reads CASSLRQGAGETQYF. DNA of the CDR3: TGTGCCAGCAGTTTAAGACAGGGGGCCGGTGAGACCCAGTACTTC.

This clonotype has just a few counts. This rearrangement joins TRBV15 to TRBJ2-2; possibly TRBD2 for D (6 bases). The CDR3 loop spans 17 amino acids. V was pared by 0 bases and J by 0 bases, with 11 bases between. The V gene's germline CDR1 is LNHNV and CDR2 YYDKDF (reference sequence). CDR3 loop: CATSRDLGGTNTGELFF. In nucleotides, the CDR3 is TGTGCCACCAGCAGAGATCTAGGCGGGACGAACACCGGGGAGCTGTTTTTT.

This clonotype was counted only a few times. The chain carries TRBV5-1 and TRBJ2-7, with 9 bases fitting TRBD2. CDR1 and CDR2 from the germline V gene are SGHRS and YFSETQ. The V gene end was trimmed by 0 bases and the J gene end by 3 bases; junction bases not matched to a gene: 7. The CDR3 has 16 amino acids. The DNA for the CDR3 is TGCGCCAGCAGCTTGGTCGGCGGGAGGGCCTTCTACGAGCAGTACTTC. This sequence encodes CASSLVGGRAFYEQYF. The variable domain in full, completed from reference TRBV5-1 and TRBJ2-7, reads KAGVTQTPRYLIKTRGQQVTLSCSPISGHRSVSWYQQTPGQGLQFLFEYFSETQRNKGNFPGRFSGRQFSNSRSEMNVSTLELGDSALYLCASSLVGGRAFYEQYFGPGTRLTVT.

The chain is built from TRBV28 and TRBJ2-7, with 9 bases lining up with TRBD1. CDR1 and CDR2 from the germline V gene are MDHEN and SYDVKM. V lost 6 bases, J lost 2 bases, and 8 bases stayed unmatched. The CDR3 has 15 amino acids. The CDR3 DNA sequence: TGTGCCAGCAGCGGGACAGGGCTGGGGCCCTACGAGCAGTACTTC. Amino acids: CASSGTGLGPYEQYF. Full variable domain (outside the CDR3, taken from reference TRBV28 and TRBJ2-7): DVKVTQSSRYLVKRTGEKVFLECVQDMDHENMFWYRQDPGLGLRLIYFSYDVKMKEKGDIPEGYSVSREKKERFSLILESASTNQTSMYLCASSGTGLGPYEQYFGPGTRLTVT.

V gene TRBV29-1 combines with J gene TRBJ2-3; perhaps TRBD2 as D (5 bases). Trimming pared 5 bases from V and 2 bases from J, leaving 11 bases between. The CDR3 covers 13 residues. CDR1 and CDR2 from the germline V gene are SQVTM and ANQGSEA. The CDR3 sequence is CSVIPGVTDTQYF. As DNA, the CDR3 is TGCAGCGTTATCCCCGGGGTCACAGATACGCAGTATTTT.

The chain is built from TRBV18 and TRBJ2-3; 9 bases are shared with TRBD2. The CDR3 sequence is 15 residues long. V gave up 5 bases and J gave up 4 bases; unmatched junction bases: 7. The germline CDR1 and CDR2 sequences are KGHSH and LQKENI. CDR3 protein: CASSRTSGRPDTQYF. CDR3 sequence (DNA): TGTGCCAGCTCAAGAACTAGCGGGCGCCCAGATACGCAGTATTTT.

This clonotype was counted many times. This chain links TRBV12-3 or TRBV12-4 with TRBJ2-1, with TRBD2 matching over 8 bases. V dropped 6 bases and J dropped 14; count of bases not matched to a gene: 6. This CDR3 spans 11 amino acids. Here the CDR3 DNA reads TGTGCCAGCAGCCCCGGGACTAGGGAGTTCTTC. Protein sequence: CASSPGTREFF.

The chain employs TRBV3-1 and TRBJ2-7; D not resolved. Germline V gene sequence: CDR1 LGHDT, CDR2 YNNKEL (reference sequence). This CDR3 spans 15 amino acids. Trimming cost V 0 bases and J 2 bases, with 11 bases left between them. CDR3 region: CASSQDLRSAYEQYF. DNA for the CDR3: TGTGCCAGCAGCCAAGATCTTAGGAGTGCCTACGAGCAGTACTTC.

There are many counts of this clonotype. The rearrangement joins TRBV5-1 to TRBJ2-6, with D uncertain. V lost 2 bases and J lost 3, with 3 bases in between. CDR3 length: 13 residues. The V gene's germline CDR1 is SGHRS and CDR2 YFSETQ. The CDR3 DNA follows: TGCGCCAGCAGCTTACGTGGGGCCAACGTCCTGACTTTC. As protein: CASSLRGANVLTF.

This CDR3 is CASPPSPRTGAESWTQYF. In nucleotides, the CDR3 is TGTGCCAGCCCACCTTCCCCCCGGACAGGGGCGGAAAGTTGGACCCAGTACTTC. The J gene is TRBJ2-5, the V gene TRBV7-8; 9 bases match TRBD1. V lost 8 bases to trimming and J lost 7 bases; unmatched junction nucleotides: 23. The CDR3 is 18 amino acids. CDR1 is SGHVS, CDR2 FQNEAQ, per germline.

This clonotype showed up many times. This chain joins TRBV4-1 and TRBJ1-2; TRBD1 might be the D (5 bases). V lost 1 base, J lost 2 bases, and 11 bases lay in between. The CDR3 spans 15 residues. CDR1 and CDR2 from the germline V gene are MGHRA and YSYEKL. CDR3 protein: CASSQGETANYGYTF. CDR3 bases: TGCGCCAGCAGCCAAGGAGAGACAGCCAACTATGGCTACACCTTC.

The chain combines TRBV5-6 with TRBJ2-1; D is unresolved. Germline V gives CDR1 SGHDT, CDR2 YYEEEE. Trimming took 2 bases from V and 4 from J, leaving 13 bases between them. The CDR3 has 15 amino acids. In DNA, the CDR3 is TGTGCCAGCAGCTTACTCCAACAGTTGTACAATGAGCAGTTCTTC. Protein: CASSLLQQLYNEQFF. The complete variable domain, with remaining parts taken from reference TRBV5-6 and TRBJ2-1, reads DAGVTQSPTHLIKTRGQQVTLRCSPKSGHDTVSWYQQALGQGPQFIFQYYEEEERQRGNFPDRFSGHQFPNYSSELNVNALLLGDSALYLCASSLLQQLYNEQFFGPGTRLTVL.

This clonotype turned up a few times. The V and J genes are TRBV6-1 and TRBJ2-7, with 8 positions matching TRBD2. The V and J ends lost 3 bases and 5 bases, in that order; junction bases with no gene match: 6. Germline V CDR1 and CDR2: MNHNS, SASEGT. The CDR3 contains 14 residues. CDR3: CASSDGGRRNEQYF. The CDR3 nucleotides read TGTGCCAGCAGTGATGGCGGGAGGAGGAACGAGCAGTACTTC.

On this clonotype: An end of the junction differs from the germline gene, which may be a read error. The rearrangement uses TRBV9 and TRBJ2-1, with 9 bases identical to TRBD2. This CDR3 has 16 amino acids. Germline assignment: CDR1 SGDLS and CDR2 YYNGEE. This chain's CDR3 is CASSPPGLATYTEQFF. The CDR3 DNA follows: TGTGCCAGCAGCCCCCCGGGACTAGCCACCTACACTGAGCAGTTCTTC.

This clonotype was seen a handful of times. The V and J genes are TRBV5-1 and TRBJ2-3, with a tentative D call TRBD2 (5 bases). This CDR3 comprises 15 residues. V dropped 0 bases and J dropped 1 base, with 9 bases sitting between them. CDR1 is SGHRS, CDR2 YFSETQ, per germline. In nucleotides, the CDR3 is TGCGCCAGCAGCTTGGCCGACTACCGCACAGATACGCAGTATTTT. Protein product: CASSLADYRTDTQYF.

This chain uses TRBV12-3 or TRBV12-4 with TRBJ2-1; D perhaps matches TRBD2 (6 bases). The CDR3 has 15 amino acids. V was cut by 3 bases and J by 5 bases, with 14 bases left in between. The CDR3 DNA reads as TGTGCCAGCAGTTTTTCTGGGGACTGGCACAATGAGCAGTTCTTC. Protein sequence: CASSFSGDWHNEQFF.

The chain links TRBV7-6 to TRBJ2-5; TRBD2 aligns across 11 bases. The V and J ends lost 4 bases and 5 bases, in that order; junction bases with no gene match: 9. Per germline, CDR1 SGHVS and CDR2 FNYEAQ. The CDR3 loop spans 16 amino acids. The CDR3 nucleotides are TGTGCCAGCAGCTCAGTACTAGCGGGAGAATTCGAGACCCAGTACTTC. This encodes CASSSVLAGEFETQYF. Complete variable domain (other parts from reference TRBV7-6 and TRBJ2-5): GAGVSQSPRYKVTKRGQDVALRCDPISGHVSLYWYRQALGQGPEFLTYFNYEAQQDKSGLPNDRFSAERPEGSISTLTIQRTEQRDSAMYRCASSSVLAGEFETQYFGPGTRLLVL.